This T cell receptor beta chain is drawn from a study of blood T cell repertoires in COVID-19. At the level of the study: Acute-phase and convalescent COVID-19 samples originated in the United States, Italy and Spain. Sources were T cells, B-cell-depleted T cells, or PBMCs; the material itself was cDNA or gDNA.

There are 15 residues in the CDR3. The V segment lost 3 bases and the J segment 7 bases; nucleotides outside the gene matches: 7. Looked up from germline, CDR1 is LGHDT and CDR2 is YNNKEL (reference sequence). Original analysis: Amplification of reference gene primers was used by the study to estimate nucleated cell counts. Sequencing was performed with immunoSEQ multiplex PCR; in TCRdb, only in-frame clones are kept and a portion is missing. Clonal size and the V and J genes are those of that table, whereas D and trimming came from the DNA. The table includes around 130,000 clones, more than 60% detected once.

V usage is TRBV3-1 (or the pseudogene TRBV3-2) and J usage is TRBJ2-1; TRBD1 agrees at 9 bases. The clonotype originates from a man aged 50 or older with acute or convalescent COVID-19. Specimen: peripheral blood. CDR3 loop: CASSQDGQGWNEQFF. The CDR3 coding sequence is TGTGCCAGCAGCCAGGACGGACAGGGGTGGAATGAGCAGTTCTTC.